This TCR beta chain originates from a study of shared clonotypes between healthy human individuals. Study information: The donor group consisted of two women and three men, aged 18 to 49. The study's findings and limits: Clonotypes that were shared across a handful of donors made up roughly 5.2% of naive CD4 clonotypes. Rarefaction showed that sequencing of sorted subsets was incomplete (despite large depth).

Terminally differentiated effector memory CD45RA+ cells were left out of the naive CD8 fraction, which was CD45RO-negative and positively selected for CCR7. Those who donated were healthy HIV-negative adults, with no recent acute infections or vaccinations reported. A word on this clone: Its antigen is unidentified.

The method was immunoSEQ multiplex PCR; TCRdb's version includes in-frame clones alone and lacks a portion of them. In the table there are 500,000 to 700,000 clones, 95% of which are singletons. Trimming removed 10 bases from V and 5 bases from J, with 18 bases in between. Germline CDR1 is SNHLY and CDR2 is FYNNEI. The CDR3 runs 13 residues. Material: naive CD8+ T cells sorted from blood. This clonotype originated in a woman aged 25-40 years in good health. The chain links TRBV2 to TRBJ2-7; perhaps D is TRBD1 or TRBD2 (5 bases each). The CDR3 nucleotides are TGTGCCACCCAGCTATGGGACGAGGACGAGCAGTACTTC. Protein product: CATQLWDEDEQYF.